The following is a T cell receptor beta chain sequence with its context. Its target is unknown. CDR3 size: 12 residues. CDR1 is GTSNPN, CDR2 SVGIG, per germline (reference sequence). V gave up 0 bases and J gave up 5 bases, with 8 bases separating them. The entry originates in a study of T cell responses to AZD1222 COVID-19 vaccine. Overall study results and limits: Donors were chiefly white British, with a greater number of females, and clonal diversity was perhaps underestimated.

TCRdb keeps only in-frame clones here, not all; method: immunoSEQ multiplex PCR. The sample lists approximately 150,000 clones, roughly 92% seen once, with approximately 1.4% in the top ten. The source material was peripheral blood, sampled on day 0 of AZD1222 vaccination. This TCR came from an adult in good health. The V call is TRBV30, the J call TRBJ2-7, with unresolved D. Written as DNA, the CDR3 is TGTGCCTGGAGTGTTATGGGGAACGAGCAGTACTTC. Translated, it gives CAWSVMGNEQYF.